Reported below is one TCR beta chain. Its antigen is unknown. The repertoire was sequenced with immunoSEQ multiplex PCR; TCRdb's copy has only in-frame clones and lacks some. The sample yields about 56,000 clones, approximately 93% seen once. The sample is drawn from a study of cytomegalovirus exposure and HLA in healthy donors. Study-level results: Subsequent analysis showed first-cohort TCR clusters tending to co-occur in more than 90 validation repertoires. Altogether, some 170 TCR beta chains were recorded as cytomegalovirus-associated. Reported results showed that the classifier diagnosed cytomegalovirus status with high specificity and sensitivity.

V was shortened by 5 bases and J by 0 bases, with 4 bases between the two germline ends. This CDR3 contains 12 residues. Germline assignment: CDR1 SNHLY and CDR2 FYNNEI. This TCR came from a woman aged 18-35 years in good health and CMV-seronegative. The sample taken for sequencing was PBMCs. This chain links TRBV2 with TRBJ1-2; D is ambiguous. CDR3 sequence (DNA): TGTGCCAGCAGTCCATCTAACTATGGCTACACCTTC. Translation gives CASSPSNYGYTF.